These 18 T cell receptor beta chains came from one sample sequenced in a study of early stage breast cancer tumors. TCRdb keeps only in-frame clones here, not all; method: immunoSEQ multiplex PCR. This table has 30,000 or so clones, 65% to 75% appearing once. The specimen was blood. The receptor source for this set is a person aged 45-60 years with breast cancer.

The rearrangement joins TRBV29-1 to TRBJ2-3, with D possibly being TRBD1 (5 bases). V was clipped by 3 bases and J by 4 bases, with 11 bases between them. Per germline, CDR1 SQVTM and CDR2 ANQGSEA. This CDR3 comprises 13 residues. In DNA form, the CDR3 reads TGCAGCGTTGATCAGGGTTTCCCAGATACGCAGTATTTT. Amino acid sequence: CSVDQGFPDTQYF.

The CDR3 bases are TGCGCCAGCAGCAGGGACGGGTATAGCAATCAGCCCCAGCATTTT. Residues: CASSRDGYSNQPQHF. The chain is built from TRBV5-1 and TRBJ1-5; D might be TRBD1 (5 bases). The V and J ends lost 4 bases and 0 bases respectively, with 11 bases between them. This CDR3 has 15 amino acids. Germline V gene sequence: CDR1 SGHRS, CDR2 YFSETQ.

The CDR3 coding sequence is TGTGCCAGTAGTTTACAGGGGTCGGTCACCGGGGAGCTGTTTTTT. Translation gives CASSLQGSVTGELFF. The chain has TRBV19 and TRBJ2-2, with 7 bases matching TRBD1. Germline CDR1 reads LNHDA; CDR2 reads SQIVND (reference sequence). The CDR3 runs to 15 residues. The junction had 7 bases not matched to a gene; V was cut back by 5 bases and J by 4 bases.

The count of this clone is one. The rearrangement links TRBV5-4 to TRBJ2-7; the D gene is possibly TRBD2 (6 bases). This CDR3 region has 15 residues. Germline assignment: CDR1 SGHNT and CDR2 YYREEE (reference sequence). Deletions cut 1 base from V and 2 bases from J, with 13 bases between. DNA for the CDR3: TGTGCCAGCAGCTTGCCGGGAGTAGGCCCCTACGAGCAGTACTTC. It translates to CASSLPGVGPYEQYF.

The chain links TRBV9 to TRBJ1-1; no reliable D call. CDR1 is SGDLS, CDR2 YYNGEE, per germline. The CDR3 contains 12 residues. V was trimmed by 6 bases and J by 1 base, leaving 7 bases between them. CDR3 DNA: TGTGCCAGCAAGGCACCGAACACTGAAGCTTTCTTT. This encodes CASKAPNTEAFF.

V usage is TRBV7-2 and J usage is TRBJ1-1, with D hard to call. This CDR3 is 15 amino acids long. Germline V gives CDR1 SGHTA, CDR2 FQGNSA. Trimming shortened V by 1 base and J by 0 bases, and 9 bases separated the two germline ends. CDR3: CASSLDGGLNTEAFF. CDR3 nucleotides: TGTGCCAGCAGCTTAGATGGAGGGCTGAACACTGAAGCTTTCTTT. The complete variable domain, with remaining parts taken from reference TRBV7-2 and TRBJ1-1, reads GAGVSQSPSNKVTEKGKDVELRCDPISGHTALYWYRQSLGQGLEFLIYFQGNSAPDKSGLPSDRFSAERTGGSVSTLTIQRTQQEDSAVYLCASSLDGGLNTEAFFGQGTRLTVV.

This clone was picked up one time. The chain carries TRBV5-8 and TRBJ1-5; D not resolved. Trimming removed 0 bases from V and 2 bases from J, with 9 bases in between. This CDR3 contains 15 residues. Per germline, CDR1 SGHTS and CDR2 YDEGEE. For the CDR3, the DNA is TGTGCCAGCAGCTTGGAATGGGTGGGCAATCAGCCCCAGCATTTT. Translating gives CASSLEWVGNQPQHF.

DNA of the CDR3: TGTGCCACCAGCAGAGGAGGGGACAGGGGGTATGGCTACACCTTC. Encoded protein: CATSRGGDRGYGYTF. The chain uses TRBV15 and TRBJ1-2; 11 bases are a match to TRBD1. Germline CDR1 and CDR2: LNHNV and YYDKDF (reference sequence). This CDR3 comprises 15 residues. The V and J ends lost 1 base and 5 bases, in that order; junction bases with no gene match: 3.

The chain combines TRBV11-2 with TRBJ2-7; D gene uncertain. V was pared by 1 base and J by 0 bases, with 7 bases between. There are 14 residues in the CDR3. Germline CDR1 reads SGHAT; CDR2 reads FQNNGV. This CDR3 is CASSLVPDSYEQYF. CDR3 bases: TGTGCCAGCAGCTTAGTCCCGGACTCCTACGAGCAGTACTTC.

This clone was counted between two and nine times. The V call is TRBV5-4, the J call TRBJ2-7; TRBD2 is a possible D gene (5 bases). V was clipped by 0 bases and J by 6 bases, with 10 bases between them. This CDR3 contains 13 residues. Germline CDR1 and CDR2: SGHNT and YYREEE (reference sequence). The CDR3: CASSLGLEGEQYF. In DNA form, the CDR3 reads TGTGCCAGCAGCTTGGGTCTTGAGGGCGAGCAGTACTTC.

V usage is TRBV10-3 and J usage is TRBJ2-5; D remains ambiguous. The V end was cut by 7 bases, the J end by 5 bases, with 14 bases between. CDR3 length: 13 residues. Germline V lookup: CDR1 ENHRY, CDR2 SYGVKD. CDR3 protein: CAITPAPWETQYF. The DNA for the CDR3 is TGTGCCATCACGCCAGCCCCATGGGAGACCCAGTACTTC.

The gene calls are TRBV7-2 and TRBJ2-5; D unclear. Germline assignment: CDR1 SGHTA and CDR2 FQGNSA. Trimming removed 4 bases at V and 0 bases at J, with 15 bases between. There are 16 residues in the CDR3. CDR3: CASSSPIFQYQETQYF. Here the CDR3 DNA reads TGTGCCAGCAGCTCCCCGATATTTCAGTACCAAGAGACCCAGTACTTC.

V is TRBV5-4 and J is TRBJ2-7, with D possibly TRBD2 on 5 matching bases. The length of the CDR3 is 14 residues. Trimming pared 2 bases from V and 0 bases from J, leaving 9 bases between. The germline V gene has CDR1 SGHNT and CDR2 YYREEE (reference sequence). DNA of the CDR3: TGTGCCAGCAGCTTCAGCGGAAGCTCCTACGAGCAGTACTTC. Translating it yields CASSFSGSSYEQYF.

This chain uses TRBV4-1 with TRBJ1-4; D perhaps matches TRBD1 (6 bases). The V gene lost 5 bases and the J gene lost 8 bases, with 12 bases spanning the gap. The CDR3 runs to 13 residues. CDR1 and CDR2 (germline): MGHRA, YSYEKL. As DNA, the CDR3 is TGCGCCAGCAGCAGGGGGGCTGGGGAAAAACTGTTTTTT. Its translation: CASSRGAGEKLFF.

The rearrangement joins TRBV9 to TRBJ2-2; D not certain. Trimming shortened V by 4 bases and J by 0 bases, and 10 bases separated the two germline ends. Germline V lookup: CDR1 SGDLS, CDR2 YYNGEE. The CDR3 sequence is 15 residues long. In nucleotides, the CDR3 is TGTGCCAGCAGCCCCTTCCTAACGAACACCGGGGAGCTGTTTTTT. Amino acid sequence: CASSPFLTNTGELFF.

This chain's CDR3 is CASSGYRGSLAGNTIYF. The CDR3 DNA reads as TGTGCCAGCAGCGGCTACAGGGGGAGTCTAGCGGGAAACACCATATATTTT. The chain joins TRBV7-2 to TRBJ1-3, with 8 nucleotides matching TRBD1. This CDR3 region has 17 residues. CDR1 SGHTA and CDR2 FQGNSA come from the germline V gene. V lost 5 bases, J lost 4 bases, and 13 bases stayed unmatched.

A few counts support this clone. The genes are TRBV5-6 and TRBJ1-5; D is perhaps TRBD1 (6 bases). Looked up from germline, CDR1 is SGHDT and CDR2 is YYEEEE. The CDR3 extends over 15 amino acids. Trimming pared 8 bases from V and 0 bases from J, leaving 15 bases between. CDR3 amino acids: CASTQGQHSNQPQHF. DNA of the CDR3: TGTGCCAGTACCCAGGGACAACATAGCAATCAGCCCCAGCATTTT.

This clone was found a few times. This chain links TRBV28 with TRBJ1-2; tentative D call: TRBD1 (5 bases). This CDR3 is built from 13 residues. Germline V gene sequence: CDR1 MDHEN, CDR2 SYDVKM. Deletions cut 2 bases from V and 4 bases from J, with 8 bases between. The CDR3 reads CASSLGDPYGYTF. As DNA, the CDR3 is TGTGCCAGCAGTTTAGGGGACCCCTATGGCTACACCTTC.